The following is a T cell receptor beta chain sequence with its context. Its antigen is unidentified. Only in-frame clones appear in the TCRdb table, and some are missing; sequencing was by immunoSEQ multiplex PCR. The data show tens of thousands of clones, approximately 89% seen once. This specimen belongs to a study of OX40 agonist ivuxolimab in advanced cancers. Study-level background: Mean age approximately 55 years, range about 20 to 90; nearly 85% male.

Study conclusions and caveats: Individuals who were partial responders at 0.1-3.0 mg/kg had clonal expansion that ranked among the lowest.

Germline assignment: CDR1 SQVTM and CDR2 ANQGSEA. V dropped 5 bases and J dropped 3; count of bases not matched to a gene: 4. The CDR3 has 14 amino acids. The chain recombines TRBV29-1 with TRBJ2-3; 11 nucleotides agree with TRBD1. The sequence was collected from an adult with an advanced solid tumor such as melanoma, head and neck, liver or kidney cancer. The sequencing used CD4+ or CD8+ T cells sorted from blood, collected in a trial of the OX40 agonist ivuxolimab. The CDR3 reads CSVPDRGLTDTQYF. The DNA for the CDR3 is TGCAGCGTTCCGGACAGGGGGCTAACAGATACGCAGTATTTT.